This record covers a single T cell receptor beta chain. Its antigen is as yet unknown. This sample is part of a study of cytomegalovirus exposure and HLA in healthy donors. Study results and limitations: The authors listed 150 to 200 TCR beta chains as cytomegalovirus-associated. A few of the chains that were CMV-associated were confirmed in vitro to be specific for CMV antigens. Accounts indicate the classifier identified cytomegalovirus status with strong specificity and sensitivity. The tendency of first-cohort TCR clusters to co-occur in the roughly 110 validation repertoires was the finding of a later analysis.

Data came from immunoSEQ multiplex PCR; TCRdb stores just in-frame clones and leaves some out. The sample has a few hundred thousand clones, 80% to 90% seen once. The CDR3 sequence is 14 residues long. The ends lost 4 bases at V and 7 bases at J; junction bases unmatched: 10. The germline gives CDR1 SGHRS, CDR2 YFSETQ. Sequenced sample: PBMCs. The receptor comes from a woman younger than 35 in good health and CMV-seronegative. The V gene is TRBV5-1, the J gene TRBJ1-2; the match to TRBD1 covers 7 bases. Here the CDR3 DNA reads TGCGCCAGCAGCCCCTCGGCGACAGGGATTGGCTACACCTTC. It translates to CASSPSATGIGYTF.